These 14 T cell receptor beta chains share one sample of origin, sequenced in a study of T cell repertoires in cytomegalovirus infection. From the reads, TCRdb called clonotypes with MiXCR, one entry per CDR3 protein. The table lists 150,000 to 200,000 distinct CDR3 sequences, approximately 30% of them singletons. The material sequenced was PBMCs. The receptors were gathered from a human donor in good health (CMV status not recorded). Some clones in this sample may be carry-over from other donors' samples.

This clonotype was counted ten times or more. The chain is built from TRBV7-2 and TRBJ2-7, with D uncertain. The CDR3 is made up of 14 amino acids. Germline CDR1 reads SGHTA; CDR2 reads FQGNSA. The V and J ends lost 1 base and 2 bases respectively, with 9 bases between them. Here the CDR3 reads CASSLEVGTYEQYF. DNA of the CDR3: TGTGCCAGCAGCTTAGAGGTCGGCACCTACGAGCAGTACTTC. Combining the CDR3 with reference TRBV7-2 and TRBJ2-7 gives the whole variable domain GAGVSQSPSNKVTEKGKDVELRCDPISGHTALYWYRQSLGQGLEFLIYFQGNSAPDKSGLPSDRFSAERTGGSVSTLTIQRTQQEDSAVYLCASSLEVGTYEQYFGPGTRLTVT.

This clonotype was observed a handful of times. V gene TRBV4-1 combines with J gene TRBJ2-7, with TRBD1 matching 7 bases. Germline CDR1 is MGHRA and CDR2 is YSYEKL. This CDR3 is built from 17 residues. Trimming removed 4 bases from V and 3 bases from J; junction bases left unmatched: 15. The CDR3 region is CASSPERDSHLHYEQYF. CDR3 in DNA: TGCGCCAGCAGCCCCGAAAGGGACAGCCACCTCCACTACGAGCAGTACTTC.

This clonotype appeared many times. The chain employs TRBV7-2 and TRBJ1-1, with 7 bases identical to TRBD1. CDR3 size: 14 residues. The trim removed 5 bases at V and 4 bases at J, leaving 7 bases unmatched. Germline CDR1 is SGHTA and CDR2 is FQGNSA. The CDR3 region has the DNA TGTGCCAGCAGCCTAGACAGGGCCGTCACTGAAGCTTTCTTT. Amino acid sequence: CASSLDRAVTEAFF.

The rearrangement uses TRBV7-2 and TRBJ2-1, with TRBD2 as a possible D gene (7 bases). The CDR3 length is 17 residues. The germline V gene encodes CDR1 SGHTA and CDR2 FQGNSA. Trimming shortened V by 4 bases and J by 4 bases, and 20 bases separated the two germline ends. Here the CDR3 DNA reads TGTGCCAGCAGCTCTACCTGGGGGCGGGGGCCTTACAATGAGCAGTTCTTC. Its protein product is CASSSTWGRGPYNEQFF.

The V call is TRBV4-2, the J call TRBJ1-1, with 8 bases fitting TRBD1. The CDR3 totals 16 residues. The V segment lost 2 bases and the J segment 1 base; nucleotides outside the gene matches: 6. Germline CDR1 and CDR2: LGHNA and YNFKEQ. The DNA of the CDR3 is TGTGCCAGCAGCCAATCCAGGGACAGGTCGAACACTGAAGCTTTCTTT. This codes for CASSQSRDRSNTEAFF.

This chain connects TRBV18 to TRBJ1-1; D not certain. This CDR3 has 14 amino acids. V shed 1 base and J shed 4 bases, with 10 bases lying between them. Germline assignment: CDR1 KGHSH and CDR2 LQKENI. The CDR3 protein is CASSPRAGRTEAFF. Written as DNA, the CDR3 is TGTGCCAGCTCACCACGGGCTGGGCGCACTGAAGCTTTCTTT.

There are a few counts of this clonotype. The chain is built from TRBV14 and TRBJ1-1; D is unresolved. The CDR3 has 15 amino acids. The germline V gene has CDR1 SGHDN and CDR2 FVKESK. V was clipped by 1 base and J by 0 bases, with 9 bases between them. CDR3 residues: CASSQVQAMNTEAFF. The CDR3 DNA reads TGTGCCAGCAGCCAAGTTCAGGCTATGAACACTGAAGCTTTCTTT.

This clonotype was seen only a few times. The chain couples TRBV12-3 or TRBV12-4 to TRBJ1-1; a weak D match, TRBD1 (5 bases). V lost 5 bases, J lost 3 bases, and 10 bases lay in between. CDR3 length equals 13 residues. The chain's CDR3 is CASSPWGDTEAFF. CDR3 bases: TGTGCCAGCAGTCCCTGGGGGGACACTGAAGCTTTCTTT.

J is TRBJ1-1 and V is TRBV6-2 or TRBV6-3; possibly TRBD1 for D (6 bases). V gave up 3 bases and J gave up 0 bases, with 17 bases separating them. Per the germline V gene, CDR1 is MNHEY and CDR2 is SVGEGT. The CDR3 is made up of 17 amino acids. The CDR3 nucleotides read TGTGCCAGCAGTTATGAGTCCGGGGGCATGATGAACACTGAAGCTTTCTTT. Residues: CASSYESGGMMNTEAFF.

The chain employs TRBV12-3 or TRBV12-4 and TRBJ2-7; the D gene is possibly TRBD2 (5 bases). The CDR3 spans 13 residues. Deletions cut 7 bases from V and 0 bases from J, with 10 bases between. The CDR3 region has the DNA TGTGCCAGCACCTTTCGGGACTCCTACGAGCAGTACTTC. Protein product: CASTFRDSYEQYF.

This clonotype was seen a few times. CDR3 loop: CASSPGSDAPGEGMNTEAFF. Here the CDR3 DNA reads TGTGCCAGCAGCCCAGGTTCGGACGCTCCCGGGGAAGGGATGAACACTGAAGCTTTCTTT. The chain combines TRBV7-9 with TRBJ1-1; D uncertain. Germline V gene sequence: CDR1 SEHNR, CDR2 FQNEAQ (reference sequence). V was shortened by 5 bases and J by 0 bases, with 28 bases between the two germline ends. CDR3 length: 20 residues.

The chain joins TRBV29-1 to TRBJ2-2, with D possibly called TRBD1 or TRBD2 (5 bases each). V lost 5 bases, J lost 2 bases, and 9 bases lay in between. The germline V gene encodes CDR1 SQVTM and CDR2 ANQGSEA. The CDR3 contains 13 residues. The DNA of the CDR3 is TGCAGCGTTTGGGACCCCAACACCGGGGAGCTGTTTTTT. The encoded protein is CSVWDPNTGELFF.

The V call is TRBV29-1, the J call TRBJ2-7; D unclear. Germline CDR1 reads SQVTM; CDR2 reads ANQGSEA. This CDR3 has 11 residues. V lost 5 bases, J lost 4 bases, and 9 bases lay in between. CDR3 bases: TGCAGCGTTAGATCCCGATACGAGCAGTACTTC. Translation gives CSVRSRYEQYF.

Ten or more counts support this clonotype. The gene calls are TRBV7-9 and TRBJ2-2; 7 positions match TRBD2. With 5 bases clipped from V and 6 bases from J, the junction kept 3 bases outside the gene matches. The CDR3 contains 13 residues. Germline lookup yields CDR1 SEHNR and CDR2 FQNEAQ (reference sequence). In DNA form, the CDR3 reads TGTGCCAGCAGCCGCCGGGAGGCCGGGGAGCTGTTTTTT. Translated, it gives CASSRREAGELFF.